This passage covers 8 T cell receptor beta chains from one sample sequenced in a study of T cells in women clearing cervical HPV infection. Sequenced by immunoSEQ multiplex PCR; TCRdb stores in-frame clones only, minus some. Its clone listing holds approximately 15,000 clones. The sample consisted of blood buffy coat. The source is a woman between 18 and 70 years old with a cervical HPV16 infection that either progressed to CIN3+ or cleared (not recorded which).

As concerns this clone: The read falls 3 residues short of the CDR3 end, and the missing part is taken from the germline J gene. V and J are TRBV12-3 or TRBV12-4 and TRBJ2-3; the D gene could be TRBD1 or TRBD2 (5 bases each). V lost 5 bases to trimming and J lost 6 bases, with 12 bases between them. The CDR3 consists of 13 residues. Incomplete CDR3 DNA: TGTGCCAGCAGTGCAGGGAGCCAGGATACG. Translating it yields CASSAGSQDT. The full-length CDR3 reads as CASSAGSQDTQYF.

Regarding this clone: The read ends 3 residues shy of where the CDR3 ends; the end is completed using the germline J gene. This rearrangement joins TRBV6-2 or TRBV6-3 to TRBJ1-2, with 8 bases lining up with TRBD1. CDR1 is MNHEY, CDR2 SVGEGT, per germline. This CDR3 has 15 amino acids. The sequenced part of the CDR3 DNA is TGTGCCAGCAGTAACGACAGGGGTCTCTTCCACGAC. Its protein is CASSNDRGLFHD. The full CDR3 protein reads CASSNDRGLFHDYTF.

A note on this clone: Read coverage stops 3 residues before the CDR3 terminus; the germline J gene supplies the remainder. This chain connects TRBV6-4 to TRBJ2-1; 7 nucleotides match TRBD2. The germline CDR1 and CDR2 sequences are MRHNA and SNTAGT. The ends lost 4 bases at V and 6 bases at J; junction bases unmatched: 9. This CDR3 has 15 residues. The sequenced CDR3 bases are TGTGCCAGCAGTGTAGTCGCCGGGACTATCAATGAG. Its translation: CASSVVAGTINE. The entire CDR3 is CASSVVAGTINEQFF.

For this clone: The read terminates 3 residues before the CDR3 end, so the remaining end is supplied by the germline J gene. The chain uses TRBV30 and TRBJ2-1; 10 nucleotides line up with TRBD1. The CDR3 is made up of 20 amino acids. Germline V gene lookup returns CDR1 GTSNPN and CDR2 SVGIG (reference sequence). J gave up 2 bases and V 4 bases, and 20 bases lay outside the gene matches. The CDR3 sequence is CAWISIRDRGHVNTYNEQFF. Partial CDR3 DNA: TGTGCCTGGATTAGTATACGGGACAGGGGTCACGTAAATACCTACAATGAG.

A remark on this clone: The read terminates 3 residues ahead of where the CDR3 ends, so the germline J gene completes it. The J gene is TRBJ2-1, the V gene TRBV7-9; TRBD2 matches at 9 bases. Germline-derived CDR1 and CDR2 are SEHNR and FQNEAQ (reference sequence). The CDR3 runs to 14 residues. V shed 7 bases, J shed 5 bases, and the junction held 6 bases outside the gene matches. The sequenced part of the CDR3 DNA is TGTGCCAGCATACAGCGGGAGGTAAACAATGAG. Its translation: CASIQREVNNE. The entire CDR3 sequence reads CASIQREVNNEQFF. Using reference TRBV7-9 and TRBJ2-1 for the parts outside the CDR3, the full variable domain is DTGVSQNPRHKITKRGQNVTFRCDPISEHNRLYWYRQTLGQGPEFLTYFQNEAQLEKSRLLSDRFSAERPKGSFSTLEIQRTEQGDSAMYLCASIQREVNNEQFFGPGTRLTVL.

Here the CDR3 reads CASSLGGRAATGELFF. The covered CDR3 bases are TGTGCCAGCAGCTTAGGAGGCAGGGCTGCCACCGGGGAG. The genes are TRBV7-6 and TRBJ2-2, with TRBD1 as a possible D gene (5 bases). The CDR3 end lies 3 residues beyond the end of the read and is filled in from the germline J gene. The V and J ends lost 1 base and 4 bases respectively, with 13 bases between them. This CDR3 spans 16 amino acids. The germline gives CDR1 SGHVS, CDR2 FNYEAQ.

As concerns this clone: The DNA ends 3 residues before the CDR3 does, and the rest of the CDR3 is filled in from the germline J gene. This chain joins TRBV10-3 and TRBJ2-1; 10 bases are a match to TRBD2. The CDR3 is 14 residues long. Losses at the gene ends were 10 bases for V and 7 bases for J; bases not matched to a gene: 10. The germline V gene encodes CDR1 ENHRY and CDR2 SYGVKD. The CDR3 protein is CATRGSGGINEQFF. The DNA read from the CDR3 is TGTGCCACGCGGGGTAGCGGGGGGATAAATGAG.

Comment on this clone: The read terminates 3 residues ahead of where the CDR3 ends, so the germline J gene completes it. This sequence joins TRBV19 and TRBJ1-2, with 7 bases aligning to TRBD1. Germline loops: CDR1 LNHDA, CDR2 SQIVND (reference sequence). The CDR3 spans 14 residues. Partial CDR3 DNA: TGTGCCAGTAGTATATCTACAGGGGAACACGAC. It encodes CASSISTGEHD. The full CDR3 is CASSISTGEHDYTF.